This T cell receptor beta chain was captured by sequencing in a study of cytomegalovirus exposure and HLA in healthy donors. On the study more broadly: Earlier results showed approximately 110 million unique TCR beta sequences derived from roughly 190 million T cells.

PCR involved 60 Vbeta and 13 Jbeta primers. Under the authors' procedure: A follow-up analysis tallied around 80 million unique TCR beta chains, roughly 9.9 million shared. The repertoire was sequenced with immunoSEQ multiplex PCR; TCRdb's copy has only in-frame clones and lacks some. Clone size and V and J calls were adopted from that table, with D and trimming inferred from the DNA. Altogether approximately 180,000 clones are present, roughly four fifths being singletons, with the ten largest covering 2% to 2.5%. V was pared by 7 bases and J by 3 bases, with 12 bases of the junction left unmatched. The CDR3 contains 15 residues. CDR1 and CDR2 (germline): MDHEN, SYDVKM.

The chain combines TRBV28 with TRBJ2-7; TRBD2 matches 7 bases. The sequence derives from a woman in her thirties in good health and CMV-seronegative. The source material was PBMCs. The CDR3 region is CASKIAGGYYYEQYF. The CDR3 DNA reads TGTGCCAGCAAAATAGCGGGTGGTTATTACTACGAGCAGTACTTC. The full variable domain, its missing parts supplied by reference TRBV28 and TRBJ2-7, is DVKVTQSSRYLVKRTGEKVFLECVQDMDHENMFWYRQDPGLGLRLIYFSYDVKMKEKGDIPEGYSVSREKKERFSLILESASTNQTSMYLCASKIAGGYYYEQYFGPGTRLTVT.